This TCR beta chain appears in the sequencing data of a study of blood T cells in healthy people across ages. As for the study in general: About one barcoded beta molecule per two T cells was the capture yield of template switching. Study-wide findings and caveats: Any changes in expanded clonotypes were possibly confounded, as donor CMV status remained unknown.

For the second PCR, which ran for roughly 7 to 11 cycles, a sample-barcoded 5' primer and a J-beta primer mix were used. One entry per CDR3 protein results from TCRdb running MiXCR on the 5' RACE reads. Of approximately 880,000 distinct CDR3 sequences in the sample, about 48% were seen once. Looked up from germline, CDR1 is DFQATT and CDR2 is SNEGSKA (reference sequence). This CDR3 region has 13 residues. Remarks on this clonotype: As yet, its antigen is unknown. The junction shows a germline mismatch at one end, possibly a read error.

The specimen sequenced was blood. This clonotype originated in a young man in good health. This chain connects TRBV20-1 to TRBJ2-5; 8 nucleotides line up with TRBD2. The CDR3 loop is CSAPREGDEIQYF. Written as DNA, the CDR3 is TGCAGTGCCCCACGGGAGGGTGATGAGATCCAGTACTTC.